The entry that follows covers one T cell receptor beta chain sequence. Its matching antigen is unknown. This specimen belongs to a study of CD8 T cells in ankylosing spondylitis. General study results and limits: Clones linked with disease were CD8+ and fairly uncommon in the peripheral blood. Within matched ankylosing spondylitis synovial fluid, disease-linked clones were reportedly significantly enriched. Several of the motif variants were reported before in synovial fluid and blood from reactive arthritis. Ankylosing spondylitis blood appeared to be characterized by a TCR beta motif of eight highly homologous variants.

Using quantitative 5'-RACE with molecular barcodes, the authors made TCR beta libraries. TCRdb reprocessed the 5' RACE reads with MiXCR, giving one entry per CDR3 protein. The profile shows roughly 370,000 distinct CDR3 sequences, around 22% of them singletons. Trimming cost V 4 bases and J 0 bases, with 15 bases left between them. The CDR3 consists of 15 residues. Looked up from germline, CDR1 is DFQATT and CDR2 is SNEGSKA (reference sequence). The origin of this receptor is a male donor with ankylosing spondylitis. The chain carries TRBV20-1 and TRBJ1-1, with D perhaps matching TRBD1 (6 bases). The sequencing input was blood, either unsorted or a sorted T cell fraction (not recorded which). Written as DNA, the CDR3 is TGCAGTGCTACCCCGGGGGGGCTGCTGAACACTGAAGCTTTCTTT. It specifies CSATPGGLLNTEAFF.